This TCR beta chain comes out of a study of cytomegalovirus exposure and HLA in healthy donors (dated by TCRdb to about 2017). Background for the entire study: In an earlier analysis of 550 to 750 of the donors, 276 Gb of sequence data and roughly 100 million unique TCR beta sequences from about 190 million T cells were reported. An early release covering roughly 600 HLA-typed donors comprised around 300 gigabases of sequencing data and tens of millions of unique TCR sequences. Of the roughly 400 genotyped donors, approximately 81% were placed in the genetic ancestry cluster associated with self-reported Caucasian donors. The aim of the study was to test whether cataloging public T cell receptors could identify signatures of past pathogen exposure. The T cell repertoires of some 700 subjects were profiled by immunosequencing and related to cytomegalovirus serostatus. In addition to the first cohort of hundreds of subjects, a separate validation cohort of 130 or so different subjects was used. To predict cytomegalovirus infection status, the study brought together high-throughput TCR immunosequencing, statistical association of individual TCRs with disease status, and machine learning. A later analysis re-examined previously published TCR beta repertoires from just over 650 donors and added high-resolution HLA genotyping to investigate patterns of TCR occurrence. Rather than drawing on any new phenotypic data, the later analysis identified candidate immune exposures from TCR beta sequences and the way those sequences occurred across donors. An earlier analysis of 500 to 650 of the donors applied high-throughput TCR beta sequencing to assess whether each TCR beta V gene segment acted as functional or pseudogenic. Donor age, sex, ethnicity and CMV serostatus were compiled alongside the repertoire data. In a later genetic analysis, genome-wide SNP genotypes for about 60% of the 666 donors were used, and that subset was treated as a discovery cohort. Every discovery cohort repertoire had been produced on one sequencing platform. Class I and class II HLA loci were covered by the typing at four-digit resolution. Typing coverage varied by locus: 629-630 donors for A, B, C, DRB1 and DQB1; roughly 520 for DQA1; 600 to 610 for DPA1; around 450 for DPB1. About five DR-DQ haplotypes were treated as single units for association and clustering because of strong linkage in the cohort. On average, roughly 250,000 unique TCR beta nucleotide sequences were sequenced per donor among a few hundred genotyped donors of the cohort, with roughly 18% of those sequences being non-productive.

The CDR1 and CDR2 encoded by the germline V gene are SGHDN and FVKESK. Its CDR3 holds 15 amino acids, cysteine through phenylalanine. The DNA shown is the 45-base CDR3, in frame from base 1. Relative to germline, V is missing 3 bases and J is missing 5 bases, with 8 bases of the junction outside any gene match. Results and caveats for the whole study, not just this receptor: While some public TCRs were present in many individuals, most TCR sequences turned up only very rarely across donors. The authors suggested that the approach could potentially be generalized to other disease states and immunological phenotypes. A further reported finding was that TCR beta sequences accurately predicted the HLA-A and HLA-B alleles for most subjects in the first cohort. In a later analysis, HLA-associated TCR beta chains showed more clonal expansion and lower generation probabilities than non-associated chains that were equally common. Only TCR beta chains were sequenced in this cohort, and the absence of alpha or paired-chain data limited detectable features. Because HLA typing was unavailable for some donors at each locus, only the typed subset was used in association tests. When HLA alleles, especially DR and DQ, strongly co-occurred, TCR associations were difficult to assign to individual alleles. In a later analysis, several top co-occurrence clusters were reported to appear linked to parvovirus B19, influenza, CMV and Epstein-Barr virus. Correlated functional status among segregating V segments might be attributable to linkage disequilibrium, but an unknown experimental factor could not be ruled out. Cytomegalovirus status was reported to be diagnosed by the classifier with high specificity and sensitivity in both the original and validation cohorts. A cluster of highly shared sequence variants was judged likely to be a technical artifact of the sequencing pipeline. Immune exposure information for the cohort was limited to CMV serostatus. In vitro tests confirmed that a few of the cytomegalovirus-associated TCR beta chains recognize cytomegalovirus antigens. An earlier analysis of 587 of the donors showed that most TCR beta V segments appeared in productive rearrangements either about 90% or about 30% of the time, which broadly matched IMGT annotations. The 87-base-pair reads could not distinguish some IMGT-functional V segments, including TRBV6-2 and TRBV6-3, so those segments were excluded. The study gave a list of 150 to 200 TCR beta chains associated with cytomegalovirus. Around 16 rarely observed V segments, including chromosome 9 orphons, were excluded from the earlier analysis of approximately 500 of the donors because counts were too low. At a false discovery rate of 0.05, a later analysis linked around 15,000 TCR beta sequences to specific HLA alleles. In a later genetic analysis, fewer N-insertions in productive TCRs were reported among donors in an Asian-associated ancestry cluster than the approximately 630-donor mean. According to a later analysis, TCR association rates differed among HLA loci, with DRB1 alleles showing the most associated TCRs and HLA-C alleles showing the fewest. An association between a missense DCLRE1C variant and V-gene and J-gene trimming of TCR beta chains was found in a later genetic analysis and replicated in an independent cohort. In a later analysis, most CMV-associated TCR beta chains were found to appear HLA-restricted, with HLA associations seemingly driven largely by CMV exposure. Presence/absence analyses assumed roughly uniform sequencing depth across donors, an assumption that may not hold.

Libraries were constructed by the immunoSEQ multiplex PCR assay. A mixture of 60 forward primers for TCR Vbeta segments and 13 reverse primers for TCR Jbeta segments was used in the multiplex PCR. A multiplex PCR assay on genomic DNA amplified the CDR3 region of rearranged TCR beta genes. The Illumina HiSeq System was used to sequence the amplified TCR beta libraries as 87-base-pair reads. The original methods were these. In a later analysis, 70 million to 95 million unique TCR beta chains were counted across the 650 to 700 repertoires, and around 10 million of these chains were shared by at least two donors. Raw reads were error-corrected and collapsed into unique sequences with a nearest-neighbor algorithm that merged closely related sequences to remove PCR and sequencing errors. CDR3 sequences were aligned to IMGT reference sequences to assign V, D and J gene segments. For a sequence to be retained, at least a six-nucleotide match to both a V gene segment and a J gene segment was required. Rearrangements were classified as productive when the CDR3 lacked stop codons and remained in frame with V and J, and all other rearrangements were classified as non-productive. Following IMGT convention, CDR3 was defined as the stretch from the second conserved V-encoded cysteine up to the conserved J-encoded phenylalanine. The earlier analysis of 500 to 650 of the donors excluded any sequence lacking an unambiguous match to a single V gene segment. In an earlier analysis of 587 of the donors, V segments were called functional above 56.7% productive rearrangements and were called segregating when the between-donor standard deviation exceeded 5%. A statistical classification framework was developed to diagnose cytomegalovirus status using the catalog of TCR beta chain sequences. In a later analysis, V and J genes were assigned by comparing TCR nucleotide sequences against IMGT/GENE-DB human TR gene sequences. A later analysis assigned CDR3 sequences and most-parsimonious VDJ recombination scenarios with the TCRdist pipeline. In a later analysis, every TCR beta chain was defined by the combination of its CDR3 amino acid sequence and its V-gene family, and reads without a unique V-gene family were dropped. As a way to deal with suspected cross-contamination and a sequencing artifact, a later analysis dropped roughly 620 nucleotide sequences that were highly shared and had low generation probability. In a later analysis, a clonal expansion index for each public chain was calculated from normalized within-repertoire ranks of inferred template counts. Generation probabilities in a later analysis came from a VDJ recombination model fitted to out-of-frame rearrangements, and those results were checked against IGoR. In a later analysis, hypergeometric tests were used to score TCR-TCR, TCR-HLA and TCR-CMV co-occurrence, with a repertoire-size bias correction applied to TCR pairs. False discovery rates were estimated in a later analysis by permuting HLA or CMV assignments 20 times. In a later analysis, co-occurring TCRs were grouped with DBSCAN, and TCRdist sequence similarity was added when clustering was performed within HLA-allele-positive subsets. Repertoires with fewer than 30,000 or more than 120,000 public chains, plus five repertoires with anomalous nucleotide sharing, were excluded from co-occurrence clustering. TCRdb took over this immuneACCESS table, retaining in-frame rearrangements with V and J assigned. Such tables are incomplete; in checked studies, under half of the missing clones stem from an unresolved V gene, and the remainder is unexplained. The V and J calls and clone size come from that table; D and trimming were worked out from the DNA. The sample data list approximately 160,000 clones, and 75% of these were observed just once. The leading ten clones occupy less than 5% of the sample.

In regard to this clone: No cognate antigen has been identified for it. Within one base of it there is no much larger clone, and no base qualities were kept.

The cohort was made up of under 800 healthy bone marrow donors. All cohort members were sampled while nominally healthy, although unrecorded immune exposures were likely present. The donor tested CMV seronegative and was one of the 352 seronegative cohort members. Each donor provided a peripheral blood sample, and peripheral blood mononuclear cells were used for TCR beta sequencing. Genomic DNA was extracted from the blood cell samples with the Qiagen DNeasy Blood Extraction Kit. Sequenced: PBMCs. The rearranged segments are TRBV14 and TRBJ2-7; TRBD1 fits 9 bases in the junction. This TCR came from a male donor in good health and CMV-seronegative. CDR3 sequence: CASSHSWTGAHEQYF. The sequenced DNA is TGTGCCAGCAGCCATTCCTGGACAGGGGCCCACGAGCAGTACTTC.